Sequencing of this TCR beta chain was carried out in a study of T cell repertoires in cytomegalovirus infection. About the study: An indication of both CMV infection and matching HLA type came from public TCR beta signatures.

A word on this clonotype: The antigen remains undetermined.

Findings of the study overall: Identification of carriers of CMV plus the relevant HLA was achieved through cumulative public TCR beta family frequency. HLA-C-restricted CMV clonotypes gave the most frequent clonotype in two of eight donors.

TCRdb reprocessed the reads with MiXCR, giving one entry per CDR3 protein. The table includes roughly 120,000 distinct CDR3 sequences, about 9.4% detected once. Trimming took off 0 bases at V and 4 bases at J, with 11 bases between the two ends. The CDR3 totals 15 residues. The clonotype originates from a human donor in good health (CMV status not recorded). Some clones in this sample may be carry-over from other donors' samples. Sequenced input: PBMCs, sequenced either directly or after in vitro stimulation (not recorded which). This sequence joins TRBV12-3 or TRBV12-4 and TRBJ2-3; D possibly corresponds to TRBD2 (5 bases). The CDR3 coding sequence is TGTGCCAGCAGTTTAGCGGCTAGCCTCCCAGATACGCAGTATTTT. Protein sequence: CASSLAASLPDTQYF.